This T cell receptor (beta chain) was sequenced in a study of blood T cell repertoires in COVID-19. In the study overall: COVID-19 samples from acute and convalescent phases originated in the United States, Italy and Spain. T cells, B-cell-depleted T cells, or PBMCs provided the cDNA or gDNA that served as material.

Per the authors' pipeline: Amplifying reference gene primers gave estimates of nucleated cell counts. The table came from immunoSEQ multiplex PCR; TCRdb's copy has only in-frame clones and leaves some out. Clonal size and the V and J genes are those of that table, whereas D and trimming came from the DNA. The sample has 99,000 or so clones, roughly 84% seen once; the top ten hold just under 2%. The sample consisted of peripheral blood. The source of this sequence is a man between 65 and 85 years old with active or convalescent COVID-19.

CDR3 nucleotides: TGTGCCAGCAGTTTCGGAGGGGGCGTCGGAGCTTTCTTT. Translating gives CASSFGGGVGAFF. This chain uses TRBV12-3 or TRBV12-4 with TRBJ1-1; 7 bases are a match to TRBD1. The junction had 8 bases not matched to a gene; V was cut back by 3 bases and J by 10 bases. The CDR3 is 13 residues long.